This record looks at one TCR beta chain sequence and its context. There is no known antigen for this receptor. No base quality information exists; no much larger clone differs at one position. The data originate from a study of cytomegalovirus exposure and HLA in healthy donors (dated by TCRdb to 2017 to 2019). In the study overall: According to a later analysis, the roughly 130 validation repertoires were produced on the same platform as the 700 or so repertoires of the first cohort. The aim of the study was to test whether cataloging public T cell receptors could identify signatures of past pathogen exposure. In addition to the first cohort of around 670 subjects, a separate validation cohort of 120 different subjects was used. The study combined high-throughput TCR immunosequencing, statistical association of individual TCRs with disease status, and machine learning to predict cytomegalovirus infection status.

Here is what the overall study found, with its caveats: The study gave a list of 150 to 200 TCR beta chains associated with cytomegalovirus. The classifier was reported to diagnose cytomegalovirus status with high specificity and sensitivity in both the original and validation cohorts. While some public TCRs were present in many individuals, most TCR sequences turned up only very rarely across donors. It was suggested by the authors that the approach could potentially be generalized to other disease states and immunological phenotypes. The validation cohort had no HLA typing available for a later analysis, so co-occurrence within that cohort was assessed over all 130 or so repertoires. In vitro tests confirmed that a few of the cytomegalovirus-associated TCR beta chains recognize cytomegalovirus antigens. Subsequent analysis determined that TCRs grouped into clusters in the first cohort also showed a tendency toward co-occurrence across the 120 or so validation repertoires, and 94% of cluster scores exceeded 0.

V is shortened by 3 bases, J by 8 bases, and the region joining them spans 14 bases. In the germline V gene, CDR1 corresponds to SNHLY and CDR2 to FYNNEI. The cysteine opens and the phenylalanine closes a CDR3 of 14 amino acids. Here the CDR3 DNA is all that survives: 42 bases in frame from base 1. The receptor library was made with the immunoSEQ multiplex PCR assay. From the authors' description of their analysis: A statistical classification framework was developed to diagnose cytomegalovirus status using the catalog of TCR beta chain sequences. The source is immuneACCESS, and TCRdb retained only in-frame sequences with V and J called. Part of the clones is not carried over; for the studies checked, unresolved V genes explain less than half of this, and the remainder is unexplained. That table is the source of V, J and clone size, and D and trimming were worked out from the DNA. Within this sample are 20,000 to 25,000 clones, with around 97% of them counted one time only. The ten largest clones add up to 9.5% to 10% of the sample.

Separate from the roughly 660-subject first cohort, the validation cohort of about 120 subjects was the group to which the donors belonged. This chain joins TRBV2 to TRBJ2-1; the D region possibly corresponds to TRBD1 (5 bases align). This TCR was sampled from a young man in good health and CMV-seropositive. Sequenced input: PBMCs. The bases are TGTGCCAGCAGTGATGGGGCGGTGGGTGATGAGCAGTTCTTC. This encodes CASSDGAVGDEQFF.